Sequencing of this T cell receptor (beta chain) was carried out in a study of technical replicates of blood from a handful of donors. Profiling relied on immunoSEQ multiplex PCR, and the TCRdb table lists in-frame clones only, not all of them. The sample has more than 65,000 clones; about 91% are singletons. V trimming: 5 bases; J trimming: 8 bases; junction bases outside the gene matches: 6. CDR3 length equals 16 residues. The V gene's germline CDR1 is WSHSY and CDR2 SAAADI. The sequencing input was T cells isolated from PBMCs. The receptor was derived from a human donor in good health. The chain couples TRBV10-2 to TRBJ2-1; 16 bases agree with TRBD2. The CDR3 loop is CASSPGTSGRAHEQFF. CDR3 nucleotides: TGCGCCAGCAGTCCCGGGACTAGCGGGAGGGCCCATGAGCAGTTCTTC.